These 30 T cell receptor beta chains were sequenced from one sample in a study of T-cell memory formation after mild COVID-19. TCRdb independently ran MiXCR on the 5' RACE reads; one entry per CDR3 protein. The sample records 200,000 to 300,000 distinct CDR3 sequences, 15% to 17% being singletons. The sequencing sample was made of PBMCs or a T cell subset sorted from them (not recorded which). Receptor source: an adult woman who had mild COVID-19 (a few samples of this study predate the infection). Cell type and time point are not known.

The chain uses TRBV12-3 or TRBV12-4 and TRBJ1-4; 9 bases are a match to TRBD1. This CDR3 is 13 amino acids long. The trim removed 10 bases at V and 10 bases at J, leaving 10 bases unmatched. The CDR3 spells CATSEQGAGKLFF. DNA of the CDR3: TGTGCCACATCGGAACAGGGGGCTGGAAAACTGTTTTTT.

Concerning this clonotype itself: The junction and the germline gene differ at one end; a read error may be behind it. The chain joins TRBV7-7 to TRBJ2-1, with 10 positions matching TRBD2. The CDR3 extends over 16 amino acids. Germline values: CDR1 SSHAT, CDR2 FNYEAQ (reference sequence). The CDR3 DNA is TGTGCTAGCAGCTGGATACTAGCGGGACACAATGCGCGGCAGTTCTTC. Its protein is CASSWILAGHNARQFF.

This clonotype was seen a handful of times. The CDR3 protein is CATSDRGQGNYGYTF. The DNA of the CDR3 is TGTGCCACCAGTGATCGGGGACAGGGGAACTATGGCTACACCTTC. The gene calls are TRBV24-1 and TRBJ1-2; 10 nucleotides align to TRBD1. The V gene end was trimmed by 3 bases and the J gene end by 2 bases; junction bases not matched to a gene: 2. The CDR3 sequence is 15 residues long. The germline V gene encodes CDR1 KGHDR and CDR2 SFDVKD.

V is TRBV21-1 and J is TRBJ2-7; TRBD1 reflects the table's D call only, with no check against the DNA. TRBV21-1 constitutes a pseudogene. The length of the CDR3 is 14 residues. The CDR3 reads CASSKVKGSYEQYF. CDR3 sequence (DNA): TGTGCCAGCAGCAAAGTCAAGGGGTCCTACGAGCAGTACTTC.

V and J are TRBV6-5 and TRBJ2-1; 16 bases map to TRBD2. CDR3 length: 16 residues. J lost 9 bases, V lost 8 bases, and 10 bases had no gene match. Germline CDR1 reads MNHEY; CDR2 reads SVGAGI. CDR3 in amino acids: CASESVGTSGRAEQFF. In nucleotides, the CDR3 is TGTGCCAGCGAGTCAGTCGGGACTAGCGGGAGGGCTGAGCAGTTCTTC.

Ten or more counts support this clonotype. Here the CDR3 reads CASSPKGAGFVETQYF. The CDR3 nucleotides are TGCGCCAGCAGCCCCAAGGGTGCGGGATTCGTGGAGACCCAGTACTTC. The chain links TRBV5-1 to TRBJ2-5; possible D gene TRBD2, 6 bases. Trimming removed 4 bases from V and 5 bases from J, with 21 bases in between. This CDR3 has 16 amino acids. Germline CDR1 SGHRS, CDR2 YFSETQ. The full variable domain, in which reference TRBV5-1 and TRBJ2-5 provide the parts outside the CDR3, is KAGVTQTPRYLIKTRGQQVTLSCSPISGHRSVSWYQQTPGQGLQFLFEYFSETQRNKGNFPGRFSGRQFSNSRSEMNVSTLELGDSALYLCASSPKGAGFVETQYFGPGTRLLVL.

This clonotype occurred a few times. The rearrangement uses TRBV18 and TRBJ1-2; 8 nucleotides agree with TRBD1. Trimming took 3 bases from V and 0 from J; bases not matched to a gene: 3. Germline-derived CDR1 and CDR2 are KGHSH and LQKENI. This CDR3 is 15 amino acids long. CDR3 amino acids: CASSPSTGANYGYTF. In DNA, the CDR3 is TGTGCCAGCTCACCGTCGACAGGGGCTAACTATGGCTACACCTTC.

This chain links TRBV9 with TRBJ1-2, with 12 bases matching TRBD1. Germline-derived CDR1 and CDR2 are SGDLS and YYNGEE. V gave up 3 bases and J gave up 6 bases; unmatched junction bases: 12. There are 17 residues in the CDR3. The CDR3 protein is CASSDRSRDRGRDGYTF. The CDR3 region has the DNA TGTGCCAGCAGCGACCGATCCCGGGACAGGGGGCGCGATGGCTACACCTTC.

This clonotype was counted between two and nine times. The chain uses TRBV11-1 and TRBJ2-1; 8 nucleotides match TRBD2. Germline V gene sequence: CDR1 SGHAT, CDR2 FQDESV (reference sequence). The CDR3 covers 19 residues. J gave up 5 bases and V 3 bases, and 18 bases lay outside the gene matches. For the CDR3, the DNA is TGTGCCAGCAGCTTCTCTATCTTAGCGGGAAGATATACCCACAATGAGCAGTTCTTC. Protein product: CASSFSILAGRYTHNEQFF.

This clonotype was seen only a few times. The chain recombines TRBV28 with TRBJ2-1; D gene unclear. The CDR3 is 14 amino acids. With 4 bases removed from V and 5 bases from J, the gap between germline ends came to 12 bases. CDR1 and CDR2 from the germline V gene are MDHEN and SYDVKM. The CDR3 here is CASSSGPPHNEQFF. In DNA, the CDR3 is TGTGCCAGCAGTTCCGGGCCCCCCCACAATGAGCAGTTCTTC.

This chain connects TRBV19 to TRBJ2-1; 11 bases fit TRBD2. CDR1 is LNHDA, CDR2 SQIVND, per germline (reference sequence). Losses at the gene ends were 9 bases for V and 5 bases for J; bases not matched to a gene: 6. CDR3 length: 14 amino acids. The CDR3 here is CASAGLADNNEQFF. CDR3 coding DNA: TGTGCCAGCGCGGGACTAGCGGACAACAATGAGCAGTTCTTC.

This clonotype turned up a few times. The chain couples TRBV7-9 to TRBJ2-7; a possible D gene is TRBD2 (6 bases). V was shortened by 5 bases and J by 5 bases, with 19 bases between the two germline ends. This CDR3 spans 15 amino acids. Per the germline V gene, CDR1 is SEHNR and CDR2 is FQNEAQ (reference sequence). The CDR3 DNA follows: TGTGCCAGCAGCCCCAGGTGGACTACCCCCGACGAGCAGTACTTC. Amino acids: CASSPRWTTPDEQYF.

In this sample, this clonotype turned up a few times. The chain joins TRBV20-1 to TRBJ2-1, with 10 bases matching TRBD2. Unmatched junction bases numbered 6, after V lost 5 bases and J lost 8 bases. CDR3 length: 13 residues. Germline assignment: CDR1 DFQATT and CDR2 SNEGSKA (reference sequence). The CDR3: CSAPLAGRDEQFF. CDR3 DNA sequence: TGCAGTGCTCCACTAGCGGGGCGAGATGAGCAGTTCTTC.

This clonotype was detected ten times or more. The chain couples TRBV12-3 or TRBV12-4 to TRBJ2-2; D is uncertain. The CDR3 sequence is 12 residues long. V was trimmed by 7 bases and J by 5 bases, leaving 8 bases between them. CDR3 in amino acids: CASNRATGELFF. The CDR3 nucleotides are TGTGCCAGCAATCGGGCGACCGGGGAGCTGTTTTTT.

In nucleotides, the CDR3 is TGTGCCAGCAGTTTATACCCCGGGACAGGGAGCTACACCTTC. It codes for CASSLYPGTGSYTF. The rearrangement joins TRBV6-4 to TRBJ1-2; TRBD1 matches 9 bases. The CDR3 covers 14 residues. V shed 5 bases and J 9 bases; nucleotides not matched to a gene: 10. Germline loops: CDR1 MRHNA, CDR2 SNTAGT.

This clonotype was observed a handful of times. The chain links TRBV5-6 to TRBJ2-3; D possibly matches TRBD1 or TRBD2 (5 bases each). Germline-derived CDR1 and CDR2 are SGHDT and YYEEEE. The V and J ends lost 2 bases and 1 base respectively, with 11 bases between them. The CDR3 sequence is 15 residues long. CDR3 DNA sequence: TGTGCCAGCAGCTTCGAGGGGCTAGGCACAGATACGCAGTATTTT. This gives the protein CASSFEGLGTDTQYF.

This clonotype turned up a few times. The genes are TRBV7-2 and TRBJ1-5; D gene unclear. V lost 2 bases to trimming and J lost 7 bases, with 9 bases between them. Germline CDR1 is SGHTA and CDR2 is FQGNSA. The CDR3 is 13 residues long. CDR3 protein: CASSLNAFQPQHF. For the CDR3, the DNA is TGTGCCAGCAGCTTAAACGCATTCCAGCCCCAGCATTTT.

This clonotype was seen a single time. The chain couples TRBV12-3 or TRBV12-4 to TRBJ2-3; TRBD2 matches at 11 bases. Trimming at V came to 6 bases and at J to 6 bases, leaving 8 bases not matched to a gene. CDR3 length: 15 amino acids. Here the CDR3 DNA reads TGTGCCAGCAGCGATAGCGGGAGGGCCGTCGATACGCAGTATTTT. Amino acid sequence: CASSDSGRAVDTQYF.

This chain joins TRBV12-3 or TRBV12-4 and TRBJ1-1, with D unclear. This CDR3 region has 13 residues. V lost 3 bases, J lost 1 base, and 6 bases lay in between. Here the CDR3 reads CASSFTQNTEAFF. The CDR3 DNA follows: TGTGCCAGCAGTTTTACACAGAACACTGAAGCTTTCTTT.

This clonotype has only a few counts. The CDR3 DNA reads as TGTGCCAGCACGCGACAGGGGGAAGGGAGAGAGACCCAGTACTTC. Translated, it gives CASTRQGEGRETQYF. V usage is TRBV18 and J usage is TRBJ2-5; TRBD1 agrees at 9 bases. Germline values: CDR1 KGHSH, CDR2 LQKENI. This CDR3 has 15 amino acids. Unmatched junction bases numbered 11, after V lost 8 bases and J lost 4 bases. Based on the CDR3 plus reference TRBV18 and TRBJ2-5, the full variable domain is NAGVMQNPRHLVRRRGQEARLRCSPMKGHSHVYWYRQLPEEGLKFMVYLQKENIIDESGMPKERFSAEFPKEGPSILRIQQVVRGDSAAYFCASTRQGEGRETQYFGPGTRLLVL.

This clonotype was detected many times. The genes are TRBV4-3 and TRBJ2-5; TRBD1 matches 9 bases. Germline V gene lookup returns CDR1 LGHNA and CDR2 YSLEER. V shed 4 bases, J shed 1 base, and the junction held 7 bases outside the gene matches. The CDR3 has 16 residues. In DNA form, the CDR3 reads TGCGCCAGCAGCCGCGTACCGGGACAGGGCCAAGAGACCCAGTACTTC. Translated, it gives CASSRVPGQGQETQYF.

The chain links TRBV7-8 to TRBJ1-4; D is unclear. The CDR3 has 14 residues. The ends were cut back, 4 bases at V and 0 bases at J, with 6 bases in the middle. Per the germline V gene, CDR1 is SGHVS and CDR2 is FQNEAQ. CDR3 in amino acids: CASSSSSTNEKLFF. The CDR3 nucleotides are TGTGCCAGCAGCTCCAGCTCAACTAATGAAAAACTGTTTTTT.

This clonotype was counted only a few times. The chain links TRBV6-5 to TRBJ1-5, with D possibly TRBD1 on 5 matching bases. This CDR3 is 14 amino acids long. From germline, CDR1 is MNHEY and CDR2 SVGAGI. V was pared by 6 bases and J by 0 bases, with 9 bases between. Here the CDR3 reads CASRQGGSNQPQHF. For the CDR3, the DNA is TGTGCCAGCAGGCAGGGCGGTAGCAATCAGCCCCAGCATTTT.

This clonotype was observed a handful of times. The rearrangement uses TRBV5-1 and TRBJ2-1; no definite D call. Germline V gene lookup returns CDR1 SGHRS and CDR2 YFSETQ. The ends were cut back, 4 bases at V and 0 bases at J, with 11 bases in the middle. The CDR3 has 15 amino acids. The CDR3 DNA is TGCGCCAGCAGCGGCGCAGTCCGCTCCTACAATGAGCAGTTCTTC. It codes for CASSGAVRSYNEQFF.

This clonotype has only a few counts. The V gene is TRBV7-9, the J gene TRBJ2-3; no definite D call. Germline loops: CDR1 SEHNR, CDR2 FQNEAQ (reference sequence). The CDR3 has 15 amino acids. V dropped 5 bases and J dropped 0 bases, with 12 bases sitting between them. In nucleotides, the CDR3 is TGTGCCAGCAGCCGCGGATCCGTAAGCACAGATACGCAGTATTTT. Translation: CASSRGSVSTDTQYF. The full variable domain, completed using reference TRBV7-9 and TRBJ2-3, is DTGVSQNPRHKITKRGQNVTFRCDPISEHNRLYWYRQTLGQGPEFLTYFQNEAQLEKSRLLSDRFSAERPKGSFSTLEIQRTEQGDSAMYLCASSRGSVSTDTQYFGPGTRLTVL.

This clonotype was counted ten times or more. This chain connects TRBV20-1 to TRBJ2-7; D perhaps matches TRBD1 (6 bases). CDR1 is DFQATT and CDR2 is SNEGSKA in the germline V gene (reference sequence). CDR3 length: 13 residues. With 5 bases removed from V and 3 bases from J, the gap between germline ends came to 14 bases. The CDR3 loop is CSAPTAGDYEQYF. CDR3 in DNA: TGCAGTGCTCCAACGGCAGGGGACTACGAGCAGTACTTC.

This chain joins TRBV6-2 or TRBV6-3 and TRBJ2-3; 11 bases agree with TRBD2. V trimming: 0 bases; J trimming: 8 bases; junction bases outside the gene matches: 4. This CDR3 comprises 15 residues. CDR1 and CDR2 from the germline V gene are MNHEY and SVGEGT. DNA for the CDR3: TGTGCCAGCAGTTACTCTCGGACTAGCGGGCCTACGCAGTATTTT. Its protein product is CASSYSRTSGPTQYF.

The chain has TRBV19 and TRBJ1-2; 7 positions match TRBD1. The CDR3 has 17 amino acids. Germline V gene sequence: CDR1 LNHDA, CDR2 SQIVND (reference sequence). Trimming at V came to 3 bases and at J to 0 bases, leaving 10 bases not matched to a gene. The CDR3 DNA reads TGTGCCAGTAGTATCCTGACAGGGACTTGGACTAACTATGGCTACACCTTC. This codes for CASSILTGTWTNYGYTF.

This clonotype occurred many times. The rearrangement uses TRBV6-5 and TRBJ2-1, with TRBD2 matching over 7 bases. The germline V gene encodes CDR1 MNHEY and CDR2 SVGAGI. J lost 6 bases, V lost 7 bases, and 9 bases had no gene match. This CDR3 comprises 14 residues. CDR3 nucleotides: TGTGCCAGCACCACCCTAGCGGAGCGCAATGAGCAGTTCTTC. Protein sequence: CASTTLAERNEQFF.

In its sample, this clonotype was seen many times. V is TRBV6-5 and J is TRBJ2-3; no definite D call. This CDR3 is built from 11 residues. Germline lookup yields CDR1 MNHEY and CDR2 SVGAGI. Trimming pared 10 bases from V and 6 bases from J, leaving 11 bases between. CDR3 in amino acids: CATSAADTQYF. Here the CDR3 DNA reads TGTGCCACCTCCGCAGCGGATACGCAGTATTTT.